The clone carrying this T cell receptor (beta chain) appeared a few times. What it recognizes is unknown. MiXCR, applied by TCRdb to the 5' RACE reads, yields one record per CDR3 protein. The sample has hundreds of thousands of distinct CDR3 sequences, 7.5% seen once. With 6 bases removed from V and 1 base from J, the gap between germline ends came to 21 bases. Germline CDR1 is MNHEY and CDR2 is SVGEGT. This CDR3 has 18 amino acids. These data are taken from a study of identical twins. Overall study results and limits: Twin pairs' shared out-of-frame alpha sequences were enriched in low generation probability.

A further study also used this sample, focusing on yellow fever vaccine responses in identical twins.

The TCR was taken from a woman aged 18-30 years in good health. The sequenced sample consisted of memory (CD45RO+) T cells sorted from blood. The chain combines TRBV6-2 or TRBV6-3 with TRBJ2-2; the D gene is possibly TRBD1 (7 bases). The DNA for the CDR3 is TGTGCCAGCAGCTGGAAAGGGGGCCTAGCGCAGAACACCGGGGAGCTGTTTTTT. This sequence encodes CASSWKGGLAQNTGELFF.